A selection of T cell receptor beta chains follows, all from one sample in a study of human T cells and chemical hapten exposure. TCRdb redid the calling of the RACE reads with MiXCR, one entry per CDR3 protein. There are a few hundred thousand distinct CDR3 sequences in the sample; roughly 6% occur only once, and 7% to 10% lies in the top ten. Sequencing was performed on whole blood, taken in connection with sensitization to the hapten diphenylcyclopropenone (DPC). These receptors originate from a woman aged 18-29 years with alopecia areata. Some clones in this sample may be carry-over from other donors' samples. The CDR3 runs from the conserved cysteine through the conserved F or W. A D gene is named only where the DNA matches it firmly. A row's size may be missing; if present it is once, few, many or a size class.

v_gene	d_gene	abundance	j_gene	CDR3aa	CDR3nt
TRBV15	NA	many	TRBJ1-4	CATSRDRRVRLFF	TGTGCCACCAGCAGAGATAGAAGGGTTAGGCTGTTTTTT
TRBV7-9	NA	many	TRBJ2-1	CASSPPRDYNEQFF	TGTGCCAGCAGCCCGCCAAGGGACTACAATGAGCAGTTCTTC
TRBV6-5	NA	few	TRBJ1-1	CASSYSGLAPNTEAFF	TGTGCCAGCAGTTACTCAGGGTTGGCTCCCAACACTGAAGCTTTCTTT
TRBV29-1	NA	many	TRBJ2-1	CSVILYNEQFF	TGCAGCGTGATATTGTACAATGAGCAGTTCTTC
TRBV29-1	NA	many	TRBJ1-3	CSANKGVSGNTIYF	TGCAGCGCGAATAAAGGGGTTTCTGGAAACACCATATATTTT
TRBV15	NA	few	TRBJ2-4	CATSRDPWGTKNIQYF	TGTGCCACCAGCAGAGATCCATGGGGAACCAAAAACATTCAGTACTTC
TRBV20-1	TRBD1	NA	TRBJ1-4	CSAAGTGVEKLFF	TGCAGTGCTGCCGGGACAGGGGTTGAAAAACTGTTTTTT
TRBV5-1	NA	few	TRBJ2-3	CASSLAARSTDTQYF	TGCGCCAGCAGCTTGGCAGCTAGAAGCACAGATACGCAGTATTTT
TRBV20-1	TRBD1	few	TRBJ1-4	CSAEDRAHATNEKLFF	TGCAGTGCTGAGGACAGGGCCCATGCAACTAATGAAAAACTGTTTTTT
TRBV29-1	NA	NA	TRBJ1-1	CSAIEIMNTEAFF	TGCAGCGCCATAGAGATCATGAACACTGAAGCTTTCTTT
TRBV12-3/TRBV12-4	TRBD1	many	TRBJ2-3	CASNRDRGTDTQYF	TGTGCCAGCAACCGGGACAGGGGGACAGATACGCAGTATTTT
TRBV20-1	NA	NA	TRBJ1-6	CSASSGQNSPLHF	TGCAGTGCTAGCTCCGGGCAAAATTCACCCCTCCACTTT
TRBV29-1	TRBD1	many	TRBJ1-1	CSAQDRGGGYTEAFF	TGCAGCGCGCAAGACAGGGGAGGCGGTTACACTGAAGCTTTCTTT
TRBV4-1	NA	few	TRBJ1-6	CASSQAMGRRNSPLHF	TGCGCCAGCAGCCAAGCGATGGGAAGGCGAAATTCACCCCTCCACTTT
TRBV24-1	NA	few	TRBJ2-1	CATSEAGINEQFF	TGTGCCACCAGTGAGGCAGGGATAAATGAGCAGTTCTTC
TRBV7-3	NA	few	TRBJ2-3	CASSSPPGLGVF	TGTGCCAGCAGCTCCCCGCCGGGACTTGGGGTTTTT
TRBV24-1	NA	few	TRBJ2-7	CATSDGAPGQAYEQYF	TGTGCCACCAGCGATGGAGCCCCGGGGCAAGCATACGAGCAGTACTTC
TRBV12-3/TRBV12-4	TRBD2	many	TRBJ2-7	CASSLLAGESYEQYF	TGTGCCAGCAGTTTACTAGCGGGGGAGTCCTACGAGCAGTACTTC
TRBV7-2	TRBD1	many	TRBJ1-6	CASSQQTGGPNSPLHF	TGTGCCAGCAGCCAACAGACAGGGGGGCCGAATTCACCCCTCCACTTT
TRBV29-1	NA	few	TRBJ1-2	CSVGGGSPYGYTF	TGCAGCGTTGGAGGGGGGTCTCCCTATGGCTACACCTTC
TRBV7-2	NA	few	TRBJ2-1	CASSPHGTYNEQFF	TGTGCCAGCAGCCCGCACGGGACTTACAATGAGCAGTTCTTC
TRBV3-1	TRBD1	few	TRBJ1-2	CASSRQGAPGYTF	TGTGCCAGCAGCCGACAGGGGGCGCCGGGCTACACCTTC
TRBV7-9	NA	many	TRBJ2-3	CASSPLSDTQYF	TGTGCCAGCAGCCCTTTATCAGATACGCAGTATTTT
TRBV9	TRBD1	NA	TRBJ2-1	CASSRTGGTGFYNEQFF	TGTGCCAGCAGCCGCACAGGGGGGACAGGCTTCTACAATGAGCAGTTCTTC
TRBV28	NA	many	TRBJ2-3	CASSLNELPVDTQYF	TGTGCCAGCAGTTTGAATGAACTCCCGGTCGATACGCAGTATTTT
TRBV25-1	NA	NA	TRBJ2-2	CASSVGATGELFF	TGTGCCAGCAGTGTAGGCGCCACCGGGGAGCTGTTTTTT
TRBV15	NA	few	TRBJ1-4	CATSRDRGGLRKLFF	TGTGCCACCAGCAGAGATCGTGGGGGCTTGAGAAAACTGTTTTTT
TRBV7-6	NA	NA	TRBJ2-3	CASKASAHPDTQYF	TGTGCCAGCAAGGCTAGCGCCCACCCGGATACGCAGTATTTT
TRBV10-3	NA	many	TRBJ2-7	CAISEPGNYEQYF	TGTGCCATCAGTGAGCCGGGGAACTACGAGCAGTACTTC
TRBV21-1	NA	many	TRBJ1-3	CASSSRGGNTIYF	TGTGCCAGCAGCTCCAGGGGGGGAAACACCATATATTTT
TRBV15	NA	NA	TRBJ1-2	CATSRGGLGYTF	TGTGCCACCAGCAGAGGAGGGCTTGGCTACACCTTC
TRBV9	NA	few	TRBJ2-7	CASSVFGTDYEQYF	TGTGCCAGCAGCGTGTTCGGGACTGACTACGAGCAGTACTTC
TRBV14	NA	many	TRBJ1-4	CASSQVGQEKLFF	TGTGCCAGCAGCCAAGTAGGACAAGAAAAACTGTTTTTT
TRBV7-3	TRBD2	NA	TRBJ2-6	CASSLDPAGGPTSGANVLTF	TGTGCCAGCAGCTTAGATCCAGCGGGGGGTCCTACCTCAGGGGCCAACGTCCTGACTTTC
TRBV12-5	NA	few	TRBJ1-1	CASASGDSNAEAFF	TGTGCTAGTGCCTCAGGGGACTCGAACGCTGAAGCTTTCTTT
TRBV2	NA	many	TRBJ1-5	CASRRSNQPQHF	TGTGCCAGCAGACGGTCCAATCAGCCCCAGCATTTT
TRBV27	NA	many	TRBJ1-5	CASSGYNQPQHF	TGTGCCAGCAGTGGGTACAATCAGCCCCAGCATTTT
TRBV20-1	NA	many	TRBJ1-5	CSASQPGGPQHF	TGCAGTGCTAGCCAACCCGGGGGGCCCCAGCATTTT
TRBV2	NA	few	TRBJ2-2	CASSSRGLNTGELFF	TGTGCCAGCAGTTCGCGGGGTCTGAACACCGGGGAGCTGTTTTTT
TRBV28	NA	many	TRBJ1-5	CASSLQGYSNQPQHF	TGTGCCAGCAGCCTTCAAGGTTATAGCAATCAGCCCCAGCATTTT
TRBV11-2	NA	NA	TRBJ1-2	CASSLIRGGGYTF	TGTGCCAGCAGCTTAATCAGGGGAGGCGGCTACACCTTC
TRBV10-3	NA	few	TRBJ2-4	CASREELAKNIQYF	TGTGCCTCCCGTGAAGAGCTGGCCAAAAACATTCAGTACTTC
TRBV5-6	NA	many	TRBJ1-5	CASSFGGGYGNQPQHF	TGTGCCAGCAGCTTCGGCGGGGGGTACGGCAATCAGCCCCAGCATTTT
TRBV15	NA	NA	TRBJ1-2	CATSRSGAGYTF	TGTGCCACCAGCAGGTCAGGGGCCGGCTACACCTTC
TRBV7-2	TRBD1	NA	TRBJ2-3	CASSDRQGRPDTQYF	TGTGCCAGCAGCGACCGACAGGGCAGACCAGATACGCAGTATTTT
TRBV7-6	TRBD1	few	TRBJ2-2	CASSSPAGQARTGELFF	TGTGCCAGCAGCTCACCAGCTGGACAGGCGCGCACCGGGGAGCTGTTTTTT
TRBV25-1	TRBD1	NA	TRBJ2-7	CASQSAGTGHEQYF	TGTGCCAGCCAGTCCGCCGGGACAGGGCACGAGCAGTACTTC
TRBV4-3	NA	many	TRBJ2-3	CASSQEIPNRGDYGTDTQYF	TGCGCCAGCAGCCAAGAAATCCCCAACAGGGGGGACTACGGCACAGATACGCAGTATTTT
TRBV10-3	NA	few	TRBJ1-5	CAISESAVFNQPQHF	TGTGCCATCAGTGAGTCGGCGGTCTTCAATCAGCCCCAGCATTTT
TRBV10-2	NA	NA	TRBJ1-1	CASSDGDTEAFF	TGCGCCAGCAGTGATGGGGACACTGAAGCTTTCTTT
TRBV3-1	NA	NA	TRBJ1-1	CASSQDSDLNTEAFF	TGTGCCAGCAGCCAAGATAGTGATTTGAACACTGAAGCTTTCTTT
TRBV5-5	NA	many	TRBJ2-3	CASSAWGADTQYF	TGTGCCAGCAGTGCATGGGGCGCAGATACGCAGTATTTT
TRBV25-1	TRBD2	few	TRBJ2-1	CASSHGLAGRNEQFF	TGTGCCAGCAGCCACGGACTAGCGGGGAGGAATGAGCAGTTCTTC
TRBV4-2	NA	NA	TRBJ2-1	CASGGLYNEQFF	TGTGCCAGCGGGGGGCTTTACAATGAGCAGTTCTTC
TRBV6-2/TRBV6-3	NA	few	TRBJ1-2	CASSYGGTAYGYTF	TGTGCCAGCAGTTACGGGGGCACCGCGTATGGCTACACCTTC